This T cell receptor (beta chain) is drawn from a study of cytomegalovirus exposure and HLA in healthy donors. Germline loops: CDR1 GTSNPN, CDR2 SVGIG (reference sequence). The V end was cut by 4 bases, the J end by 3 bases, with 19 bases between. The CDR3 runs 15 residues. Study observations and caveats: What a later analysis showed was that several of the most significant clusters appeared linked to common viral pathogens.

13 Jbeta primers and 60 Vbeta primers were used for the PCR. Method: immunoSEQ multiplex PCR; TCRdb's copy keeps in-frame clones and lacks some. The repertoire holds about 96,000 clones, with 65% to 85% as singletons. Remarks on this clone: No antigen is known for it.

V gene TRBV30 combines with J gene TRBJ2-7; D might be TRBD1 (7 bases). The sequenced sample consisted of PBMCs. The sequence was obtained from a female donor in good health and CMV-seropositive. The CDR3 DNA sequence: TGTGCCTGGACCCGTCGTCAGGGGGGCGTCTACGAGCAGTACTTC. This codes for CAWTRRQGGVYEQYF.